This T cell receptor (beta chain) was captured by sequencing in a study of blood T cell repertoires in COVID-19. This CDR3 has 13 amino acids. The V end was cut by 2 bases, the J end by 2 bases, with 5 bases between. Data came from immunoSEQ multiplex PCR; TCRdb stores just in-frame clones and leaves some out. The repertoire consists of 270,000 or so clones, with about 89% occurring once and the leading ten covering about 10%. Sequencing was performed on peripheral blood. The receptor was derived from a middle-aged man with active or convalescent COVID-19. The chain joins TRBV12-3 or TRBV12-4 to TRBJ2-3; D not resolved. The CDR3 DNA is TGTGCCAGCAGTTTAATCTACACAGATACGCAGTATTTT. The encoded protein is CASSLIYTDTQYF.